The 4 T cell receptor beta chains reported below all come from one sample, sequenced in a study of OX40 agonist ivuxolimab in advanced cancers. Profiled with immunoSEQ multiplex PCR; TCRdb holds only in-frame clones, not every one. This sample has about 75,000 clones, with roughly 85% found just once. The material sequenced was CD4+ or CD8+ T cells sorted from blood, taken in a trial of the OX40 agonist ivuxolimab. These receptors all stem from an adult with an advanced solid tumor such as melanoma, head and neck, liver or kidney cancer.

The table lists this clone with a count of one. The chain uses TRBV9 and TRBJ1-1; D call uncertain. The ends were cut back, 0 bases at V and 1 base at J, with 10 bases in the middle. From germline, CDR1 is SGDLS and CDR2 YYNGEE. The CDR3 extends over 15 amino acids. In nucleotides, the CDR3 is TGTGCCAGCAGCGTAGTCCCCTACGAGAACACTGAAGCTTTCTTT. Its translation is CASSVVPYENTEAFF. The full variable domain, its missing parts supplied by reference TRBV9 and TRBJ1-1, is DSGVTQTPKHLITATGQRVTLRCSPRSGDLSVYWYQQSLDQGLQFLIQYYNGEERAKGNILERFSAQQFPDLHSELNLSSLELGDSALYFCASSVVPYENTEAFFGQGTRLTVV.

This clone is a singleton in its sample. This chain links TRBV6-5 with TRBJ2-7, with 9 bases lining up with TRBD1. Germline values: CDR1 MNHEY, CDR2 SVGAGI. The CDR3 consists of 15 residues. J gave up 3 bases and V 0 bases, and 3 bases lay outside the gene matches. CDR3 in DNA: TGTGCCAGCAGTTACTCGGAGACAGGGGGCTACGAGCAGTACTTC. Translating it yields CASSYSETGGYEQYF.

The chain employs TRBV19 and TRBJ2-7, with TRBD2 identical over 10 bases. This CDR3 contains 16 residues. CDR1 and CDR2 (germline): LNHDA, SQIVND (reference sequence). The ends lost 0 bases at V and 7 bases at J; junction bases unmatched: 9. The DNA of the CDR3 is TGTGCCAGTAGTATAGATGCTAGCGGGAGTCCTTGGGAGCAGTACTTC. It yields the protein CASSIDASGSPWEQYF.

This chain uses TRBV25-1 with TRBJ2-4, with TRBD2 identical over 7 bases. Germline loops: CDR1 MGHDK, CDR2 SYGVNS. The V and J ends lost 0 bases and 2 bases, in that order; junction bases with no gene match: 4. The CDR3 length is 16 residues. CDR3 sequence (DNA): TGTGCCAGCAGTGAATATGGGGGAGGGACCAAAAACATTCAGTACTTC. Protein: CASSEYGGGTKNIQYF.